The 29 T cell receptor beta chains reported below all come from one sample, sequenced in a study of T cell responses to AZD1222 COVID-19 vaccine. Repertoires were generated with immunoSEQ multiplex PCR, while TCRdb's copy carries only in-frame clones and drops some. The data contain 75,000 to 100,000 clones, nearly 90% of them singletons. This material consisted of peripheral blood, taken on day 0 of AZD1222 vaccination. Source of these receptors: an adult in good health.

This chain joins TRBV5-1 and TRBJ1-4; TRBD1 matches at 10 bases. The CDR3 is made up of 16 amino acids. CDR1 is SGHRS and CDR2 is YFSETQ in the germline V gene. V lost 0 bases to trimming and J lost 7 bases; unmatched junction nucleotides: 6. The CDR3 sequence is CASSLVSTGGSEKLFF. The CDR3 nucleotides read TGCGCCAGCAGCTTGGTTTCGACAGGGGGCAGTGAAAAACTGTTTTTT.

J is TRBJ1-2 and V is TRBV5-1, with D tentatively TRBD1 (5 bases). Per germline, CDR1 SGHRS and CDR2 YFSETQ. CDR3 length: 13 amino acids. Trimming took 3 bases from V and 7 from J, leaving 13 bases between them. The CDR3 loop is CASSYAGFSGYTF. The CDR3 region has the DNA TGCGCCAGCAGCTACGCAGGGTTTTCTGGCTACACCTTC.

V usage is TRBV6-6 and J usage is TRBJ2-2, with 9 nucleotides matching TRBD1. V was pared by 6 bases and J by 7 bases, with 12 bases of the junction left unmatched. Germline V gene lookup returns CDR1 MNHNY and CDR2 SVGAGI (reference sequence). There are 16 residues in the CDR3. CDR3 sequence: CASRNTRDRVDGELFF. Here the CDR3 DNA reads TGTGCCAGCAGAAACACCCGGGACAGGGTGGACGGGGAGCTGTTTTTT.

This chain joins TRBV19 and TRBJ2-5; 10 bases are a match to TRBD2. CDR3 length: 17 residues. Germline-derived CDR1 and CDR2 are LNHDA and SQIVND (reference sequence). Trimming cost V 7 bases and J 2 bases; bases outside gene matches: 13. Written as DNA, the CDR3 is TGTGCCAGTAAGCCCGGGTCCCTAGCGGGGGAGCAAGAGACCCAGTACTTC. Residues: CASKPGSLAGEQETQYF.

V and J are TRBV27 and TRBJ2-3; the D gene could be TRBD1 or TRBD2 (5 bases each). This CDR3 has 12 residues. From germline, CDR1 is MNHEY and CDR2 SMNVEV (reference sequence). V shed 4 bases and J shed 7 bases, with 9 bases lying between them. This CDR3 reads CASSSWGNTQYF. CDR3 coding DNA: TGTGCCAGCAGTTCCTGGGGGAATACGCAGTATTTT.

This rearrangement joins TRBV18 to TRBJ1-2, with no clear D. The V gene lost 8 bases and the J gene lost 3 bases, with 13 bases spanning the gap. The germline V gene has CDR1 KGHSH and CDR2 LQKENI. The CDR3 loop spans 13 amino acids. CDR3 residues: CASPVNQDYGYTF. CDR3 sequence (DNA): TGTGCCAGCCCGGTCAACCAGGACTATGGCTACACCTTC.

The gene calls are TRBV7-6 and TRBJ1-2; D gene uncertain. From germline, CDR1 is SGHVS and CDR2 FNYEAQ. Trimming pared 1 base from V and 8 bases from J, leaving 17 bases between. The CDR3 is 15 residues long. The chain's CDR3 is CASSLEAEPLYGYTF. CDR3 bases: TGTGCCAGCAGCTTAGAGGCAGAGCCCTTGTACGGCTACACCTTC.

This clone has a single count. J is TRBJ1-5 and V is TRBV5-5; perhaps TRBD1 as D (5 bases). Per the germline V gene, CDR1 is SGHKS and CDR2 is YYEKEE (reference sequence). This CDR3 contains 14 residues. V was shortened by 4 bases and J by 1 base, with 9 bases between the two germline ends. The CDR3 DNA reads TGTGCCAGCAGCGGGGGGGACAGCAATCAGCCCCAGCATTTT. It specifies CASSGGDSNQPQHF.

The chain couples TRBV7-2 to TRBJ1-4; D is unresolved. This CDR3 region has 15 residues. Germline CDR1 reads SGHTA; CDR2 reads FQGNSA. Between the trimmed V and J ends, which lost 2 bases and 3 bases, there was a span of 10 bases. The CDR3 nucleotides are TGTGCCAGCAGCTTAAGTGGGGTACCTAATGAAAAACTGTTTTTT. Translation gives CASSLSGVPNEKLFF.

The chain uses TRBV27 and TRBJ1-5; possibly TRBD1 for D (5 bases). CDR3 length: 15 amino acids. V lost 6 bases to trimming and J lost 0 bases, with 12 bases between them. The germline gives CDR1 MNHEY, CDR2 SMNVEV (reference sequence). CDR3 in DNA: TGTGCCAGCAGGAGTTTAGGGGTTAGCAATCAGCCCCAGCATTTT. Its translation is CASRSLGVSNQPQHF.

The CDR3 here is CASSLVAGLYGYTF. The CDR3 region has the DNA TGTGCCAGCAGCTTAGTGGCAGGGCTGTATGGCTACACCTTC. The V gene is TRBV7-9, the J gene TRBJ1-2, with a weak D call TRBD1 (5 bases). Germline assignment: CDR1 SEHNR and CDR2 FQNEAQ (reference sequence). V was pared by 1 base and J by 5 bases, with 11 bases between. CDR3 length: 14 residues. The full variable domain, in which reference TRBV7-9 and TRBJ1-2 provide the parts outside the CDR3, is DTGVSQNPRHKITKRGQNVTFRCDPISEHNRLYWYRQTLGQGPEFLTYFQNEAQLEKSRLLSDRFSAERPKGSFSTLEIQRTEQGDSAMYLCASSLVAGLYGYTFGSGTRLTVV.

The gene calls are TRBV12-3 or TRBV12-4 and TRBJ1-2; 7 bases match TRBD1. The V and J ends lost 6 bases and 3 bases, in that order; junction bases with no gene match: 4. The CDR3 sequence is 13 residues long. The CDR3 nucleotides read TGTGCCAGCAGCCTGGACAGGTACTATGGCTACACCTTC. Protein: CASSLDRYYGYTF.

The chain is built from TRBV24-1 and TRBJ2-7; 7 positions match TRBD1. This CDR3 has 12 amino acids. Germline V lookup: CDR1 KGHDR, CDR2 SFDVKD. The V gene end was trimmed by 9 bases and the J gene end by 1 base; junction bases not matched to a gene: 2. The CDR3 DNA reads as TGTGCCACCGGGGACAGTTCCTACGAGCAGTACTTC. This sequence encodes CATGDSSYEQYF.

The V call is TRBV10-2, the J call TRBJ2-1; 9 bases align to TRBD1. This CDR3 region has 15 residues. Germline V CDR1 and CDR2: WSHSY, SAAADI. V was pared by 8 bases and J by 3 bases, with 8 bases of the junction left unmatched. The CDR3, as DNA: TGCGCCAGCCGACACGGACAGGGGATCTACAATGAGCAGTTCTTC. It codes for CASRHGQGIYNEQFF.

This chain joins TRBV10-3 and TRBJ1-5; tentatively, D is TRBD1 (6 bases). V was cut by 2 bases and J by 5 bases, with 16 bases left in between. Germline V gives CDR1 ENHRY, CDR2 SYGVKD. This CDR3 region has 16 residues. Here the CDR3 reads CAISEPSMAGDQPQHF. CDR3 coding DNA: TGTGCCATCAGTGAGCCCTCCATGGCAGGGGATCAGCCCCAGCATTTT.

Note on this clone: A read error may account for a junction end that differs from germline. V gene TRBV10-1 combines with J gene TRBJ1-2, with TRBD1 as a possible D gene (5 bases). CDR1 and CDR2 (germline): WNHNN, SYGVQD (reference sequence). This CDR3 has 16 amino acids. CDR3 DNA: TGCGCCAGCAGTGTCCCTTGGGGGTGGGTTGGATATGTCTACACCTTC. Its translation: CASSVPWGWVGYVYTF.

This clone was seen just once. The chain's CDR3 is CASSPSGVAYNSPLHF. The CDR3 nucleotides are TGTGCCAGCAGCCCCTCGGGGGTAGCTTATAATTCACCCCTCCACTTT. The chain is built from TRBV3-1 (or the pseudogene TRBV3-2) and TRBJ1-6; a weak D match, TRBD1 (5 bases). Trimming took 4 bases from V and 4 from J, leaving 14 bases between them. Germline CDR1 LGHDT, CDR2 YNNKEL (reference sequence). The CDR3 is 16 amino acids.

V is TRBV24-1 and J is TRBJ2-1, with 9 nucleotides matching TRBD1. Germline trimming cut 7 bases from V and 5 bases from J; bases unmatched to any gene: 11. The CDR3 sequence is 16 residues long. The germline V gene has CDR1 KGHDR and CDR2 SFDVKD. CDR3 residues: CATRPAGTGSNNEQFF. In DNA, the CDR3 is TGTGCCACCAGACCGGCCGGGACAGGGTCTAACAATGAGCAGTTCTTC.

The genes are TRBV6-2 or TRBV6-3 and TRBJ1-1; 7 bases are shared with TRBD1. This CDR3 has 14 residues. Trimming took 0 bases from V and 4 from J; bases not matched to a gene: 2. Germline CDR1 MNHEY, CDR2 SVGEGT. The CDR3 bases are TGTGCCAGCAGTTACTCACAGGGGAGCACTGAAGCTTTCTTT. Its translation is CASSYSQGSTEAFF.

The chain recombines TRBV18 with TRBJ2-7, with 7 nucleotides matching TRBD2. Trimming cost V 5 bases and J 4 bases; bases outside gene matches: 8. Germline CDR1 KGHSH, CDR2 LQKENI. This CDR3 spans 14 amino acids. DNA of the CDR3: TGTGCCAGCTCAAGGGAGGGAATCGGATACGAGCAGTACTTC. Encoded protein: CASSREGIGYEQYF.

The chain employs TRBV7-2 and TRBJ2-1; 7 bases fit TRBD1. The junction had 9 bases not matched to a gene; V was cut back by 4 bases and J by 6 bases. CDR3 length: 15 residues. The germline gives CDR1 SGHTA, CDR2 FQGNSA. The CDR3 DNA is TGTGCCAGCAGCTCACAGGGGATGTTGTTCAATGAGCAGTTCTTC. Its translation: CASSSQGMLFNEQFF.

The chain links TRBV7-2 to TRBJ2-1; the match to TRBD1 covers 11 bases. V lost 4 bases and J lost 6; bases outside the gene matches: 2. Germline V gene lookup returns CDR1 SGHTA and CDR2 FQGNSA. CDR3 length equals 14 residues. In nucleotides, the CDR3 is TGTGCCAGCAGCTCGGACAGGGGGCTCAATGAGCAGTTCTTC. Protein product: CASSSDRGLNEQFF.

The gene calls are TRBV14 and TRBJ2-1; the D gene is possibly TRBD2 (6 bases). There are 13 residues in the CDR3. The V gene lost 2 bases and the J gene lost 9 bases, with 11 bases spanning the gap. The germline V gene encodes CDR1 SGHDN and CDR2 FVKESK. Written as DNA, the CDR3 is TGTGCCAGCAGCCAACGGCGGGACGCTGAGCAGTTCTTC. This translates into CASSQRRDAEQFF.

V usage is TRBV7-9 and J usage is TRBJ1-2; TRBD1 matches 9 bases. J gave up 4 bases and V 5 bases, and 8 bases lay outside the gene matches. This CDR3 is 15 amino acids long. In germline, CDR1 is SEHNR, CDR2 FQNEAQ (reference sequence). This chain's CDR3 is CASSASTGGGYGYTF. The CDR3 coding sequence is TGTGCCAGCAGCGCGAGTACAGGGGGCGGCTATGGCTACACCTTC. The complete variable domain, with remaining parts taken from reference TRBV7-9 and TRBJ1-2, reads DTGVSQNPRHKITKRGQNVTFRCDPISEHNRLYWYRQTLGQGPEFLTYFQNEAQLEKSRLLSDRFSAERPKGSFSTLEIQRTEQGDSAMYLCASSASTGGGYGYTFGSGTRLTVV.

The chain links TRBV11-2 to TRBJ1-5; 8 positions agree with TRBD1. Germline V gene lookup returns CDR1 SGHAT and CDR2 FQNNGV. The CDR3 contains 14 residues. The trim removed 5 bases at V and 7 bases at J, leaving 7 bases unmatched. The CDR3 nucleotides read TGTGCCAGCAGCCTCGACAGGGGTGGCCAGCCCCAGCATTTT. This translates into CASSLDRGGQPQHF.

V and J are TRBV5-1 and TRBJ1-5; 8 bases are shared with TRBD1. The V segment lost 1 base and the J segment 6 bases; nucleotides outside the gene matches: 9. The germline V gene has CDR1 SGHRS and CDR2 YFSETQ. The CDR3 consists of 16 residues. CDR3 in amino acids: CASSLTGGTDSQPQHF. In DNA form, the CDR3 reads TGCGCCAGCAGCTTGACAGGGGGAACGGACAGTCAGCCCCAGCATTTT.

The chain employs TRBV3-1 (or the pseudogene TRBV3-2) and TRBJ1-1; D is unclear. CDR1 LGHDT and CDR2 YNNKEL come from the germline V gene (reference sequence). Trimming stripped 1 base from V and 7 bases from J, with 13 bases between. The CDR3 totals 14 residues. CDR3 amino acids: CASSQGGSGVEAFF. As DNA, the CDR3 is TGTGCCAGCAGCCAAGGGGGATCTGGAGTTGAAGCTTTCTTT.

The chain is built from TRBV4-1 and TRBJ2-3, with 10 bases matching TRBD2. Trimming took 4 bases from V and 0 from J; bases not matched to a gene: 7. This CDR3 contains 17 residues. Germline CDR1 is MGHRA and CDR2 is YSYEKL. Here the CDR3 DNA reads TGCGCCAGCAGCCTGATTGTAGCGGGGGGAAGCACAGATACGCAGTATTTT. Amino acid sequence: CASSLIVAGGSTDTQYF.

The J gene is TRBJ2-3, the V gene TRBV11-2, with TRBD2 identical over 8 bases. This CDR3 has 17 amino acids. J lost 2 bases, V lost 1 base, and 8 bases had no gene match. Per the germline V gene, CDR1 is SGHAT and CDR2 is FQNNGV. Here the CDR3 reads CASSLAGAGGTTDTQYF. The CDR3 DNA follows: TGTGCCAGCAGCTTAGCGGGCGCGGGGGGAACCACAGATACGCAGTATTTT.